The clone carrying this T cell receptor (beta chain) was seen ten or more times. Its antigen is not identified. Patients included in sequencing had previously demonstrated CD8+CD57+ cell expansion by flow cytometry. Severe acquired aplastic anemia was present in all patients. This entry belongs to a study of CD8+CD57+ T cells in acquired aplastic anemia. On the study more broadly: An average of approximately 3.4 ug of DNA was obtained from sorted CD4+ and CD8+ cells. Study-level findings and limits: Researchers report that twenty-nine CD8+ CDR3 sequences appeared in both patients and controls.

Genomic DNA, the template, was used for profiling of the TCR beta VDJ and CDR3. TCRdb redid the calling of the reads with MiXCR, one entry per CDR3 protein. The repertoire holds under 200,000 distinct CDR3 sequences, with around half as singletons. The CDR3 spans 13 residues. The germline V gene has CDR1 DFQATT and CDR2 SNEGSKA (reference sequence). Trimming stripped 0 bases from V and 5 bases from J, with 8 bases between. The sequence came from a human donor with aplastic anemia. This sequence joins TRBV20-1 and TRBJ2-1; D remains unclear. Specimen: sorted CD4+, CD8+, or CD8+CD57+ T cells (not recorded which) from PBMCs. The CDR3 nucleotides are TGCAGTGCTAGAGATCTCCGCAACAATGAGCAGTTCTTC. Translated, it gives CSARDLRNNEQFF.